This T cell receptor (beta chain) was sequenced for a study of molecular identifiers for immune sequencing clone quantification listed by TCRdb under 2018. In the study overall: For a replicate experiment, RNA from around 20,000 or 100,000 naive CD8 T cells was divided into five aliquots, of which four were sequenced. This methods study used CD8 T cells to benchmark TCR RNA copy counting and molecular-identifier clustering-based TCR repertoire sequencing (MIDCIRS). Findings and caveats that apply to the study as a whole: The naive libraries included spiked-in Jurkat TCR RNA (roughly 9 copies' worth), and this RNA is not part of the donor repertoire. In CMV-specific effector cells, over 99% of molecules were held by clones above 20 RNA copies, whereas under 1% of molecules were held by such clones in naive cells. When barcode sub-clustering was not used, chimeric consensus sequences inflated TCR diversity, with chimeras reaching as high as 47%. Spiked-in Jurkat TCR RNA equivalent to a single cell was reported to be detectable even among approximately 1 million naive CD8 T cells. Approximately 3 recovered TCR RNA copies per cell were obtained by modeling, versus about 9.7 by digital PCR, implying a capture efficiency of 30% to 35%. Highly expanded clone sizes could be underestimated because identical TCR molecules may share a barcode.

A remark on this clonotype: The antigen it recognizes is unknown. Per-base qualities were not stored, and no clone one base away is much larger.

Library method: PCR. The instrument given in TCRdb is NextSeq 500. Bulk TCR libraries were prepared as previously described, using TCR primers listed in Table S5. Total RNA was purified with the Qiagen AllPrep DNA/RNA kit. Before analysis, reads from multiple sequencing runs of one library were combined. The original pipeline was this. Reads were retained only if the reads had an exact TCR constant sequence, and the retained reads were trimmed to 150 nt and grouped according to their 12-nt molecular barcodes. Reads inside each barcode group were sub-clustered using a 15% Levenshtein threshold, and a quality-weighted consensus sequence was constructed for each RNA molecule. Non-functional sequences were excluded, and lower-count sequences lying one edit away from another sequence were also excluded. On the basis of fitting two negative binomial distributions, barcode sub-clusters with fewer than 20% of the maximum read count were discarded. Using fastp trimming at Q25 and MiXCR clonotype assembly, TCRdb reanalyzed the public sequencing data and kept in-frame beta chains. Rows with a matching CDR3 protein are joined into one entry that keeps the most common DNA and genes. TCRdb's processing, not the study's, gives the V and J calls here. This sample comprises some 580,000 distinct CDR3 sequences, roughly 23% of them detected only once. 0.7% to 0.95% of the sample is in the top ten clones.

The CDR3 starts with the cysteine, ends with the phenylalanine, and has 14 residues. The sequence is cut down to CDR3 DNA, 42 bases in frame from base 1. CDR1 MDHEN and CDR2 SYDVKM are derived from the germline V gene. Deletion took 1 base off V and 6 bases off J, with a span of 13 bases between the germline ends. Libraries of naive CD8 T cells were built from anywhere between roughly 19,000 and 1,000,000 sorted cells, with 10%, 30% or 50% of the purified RNA used. Naive CD8 T cells, defined as CD8+CD4-CCR7+CD45RA+, were FACS-sorted into RLT Plus buffer on a BD FACSAria II. To test detection sensitivity, Jurkat RNA equivalent to about eleven TCR copies was spiked into samples of about 19,000-1,000,000 naive CD8 T cells. Enrichment of CD8 T cells was done with RosetteSep CD8+ T Cell Enrichment Cocktail plus Ficoll-Paque, and ACK red cell lysis came afterward.

This clonotype was obtained from a human donor in good health. Some libraries in this study had Jurkat cell RNA spiked in. The V and J genes are TRBV28 and TRBJ2-7, with the D gene possibly TRBD1 or TRBD2, each one fitting 5 bases. Sequenced: naive CD8+ T cells from blood, with Jurkat cell RNA spiked in. This specimen's cell subset or site label, per the study, means: FACS-sorted CD8+CD4-CCR7+CD45RA+ naive T cells. The CDR3 sequence is CASSLYQGVGEQYF. The DNA sequence is as follows: TGTGCCAGCAGTTTATACCAGGGAGTGGGCGAGCAGTACTTC. With all but the CDR3 taken from the reference TRBV28 and TRBJ2-7 genes, the full variable domain is: DVKVTQSSRYLVKRTGEKVFLECVQDMDHENMFWYRQDPGLGLRLIYFSYDVKMKEKGDIPEGYSVSREKKERFSLILESASTNQTSMYLCASSLYQGVGEQYFGPGTRLTVT.